Given below is one TCR beta chain in context. The antigen is not known. The data stem from a study of T cell responses to AZD1222 COVID-19 vaccine. On the study more broadly: Both about-4-week and about-12-week second-dose recipients were combined.

Points from the study as a whole: Spike regions recognized by vaccine-associated CD4 TCRs spanned the protein, led by 160-218 and 743-854. Within unmutated variant regions lay the reported targets of nearly half of spike-specific TCRs. White British people made up most donors, females outnumbered males, and clonal diversity was possibly underestimated.

Only in-frame clones appear in the TCRdb table, and some are missing; sequencing was by immunoSEQ multiplex PCR. The table has 140,000 or so clones, approximately 89% seen once. This CDR3 is built from 15 residues. The V gene's germline CDR1 is MNHEY and CDR2 SVGEGT. The V gene lost 4 bases and the J gene lost 4 bases, with 16 bases spanning the gap. This sequence joins TRBV6-2 or TRBV6-3 and TRBJ1-2; tentative D call: TRBD1 (5 bases). The source of this sequence is an adult in good health. The source material was peripheral blood, sampled on day 0 of AZD1222 vaccination. The CDR3 DNA reads TGTGCCAGCAGTTTCGGGGCTGAGTTCTTCTATGGCTACACCTTC. Amino acids: CASSFGAEFFYGYTF.